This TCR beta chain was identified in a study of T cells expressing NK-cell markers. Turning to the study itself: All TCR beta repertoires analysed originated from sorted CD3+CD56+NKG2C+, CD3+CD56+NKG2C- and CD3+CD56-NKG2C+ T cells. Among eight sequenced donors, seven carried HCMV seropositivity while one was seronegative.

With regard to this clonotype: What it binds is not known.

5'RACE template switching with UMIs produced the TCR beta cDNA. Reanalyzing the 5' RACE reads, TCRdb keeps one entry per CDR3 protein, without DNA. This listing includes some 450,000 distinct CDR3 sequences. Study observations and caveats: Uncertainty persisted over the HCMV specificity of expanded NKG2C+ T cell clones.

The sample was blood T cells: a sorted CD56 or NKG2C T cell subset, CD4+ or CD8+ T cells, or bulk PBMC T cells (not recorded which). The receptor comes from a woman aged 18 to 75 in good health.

The CDR3 sequence is CASMGLLADTQYF. The chain joins TRBV3-1 to TRBJ2-3; the TCRdb D gene call, TRBD2, has no DNA to confirm it. This CDR3 is 13 amino acids long. CDR1 and CDR2 from the germline V gene are LGHDT and YNNKEL (reference sequence).